Listed here are 30 T cell receptor beta chains from one sample, sequenced in a study of shared clonotypes between healthy human individuals. Repertoires were generated with immunoSEQ multiplex PCR, while TCRdb's copy carries only in-frame clones and drops some. The table includes 400,000 to 550,000 clones, around 80% detected once. What was sequenced was PBMCs. Every receptor here comes from a woman in her thirties or forties in good health. Some clones in this sample may be carry-over from other donors' samples.

J is TRBJ2-1 and V is TRBV6-5; TRBD2 matches 9 bases. Germline V CDR1 and CDR2: MNHEY, SVGAGI. The CDR3 totals 13 residues. V dropped 7 bases and J dropped 4; count of bases not matched to a gene: 2. The CDR3 DNA sequence: TGTGCCAGCACTAGCGGGAAGTACAATGAGCAGTTCTTC. Residues: CASTSGKYNEQFF.

This chain joins TRBV7-8 and TRBJ1-3; TRBD1 agrees at 7 bases. The germline V gene has CDR1 SGHVS and CDR2 FQNEAQ. J gave up 0 bases and V 1 base, and 9 bases lay outside the gene matches. The CDR3 spans 18 residues. CDR3 amino acids: CASSLGAQTGNSGNTIYF. CDR3 coding DNA: TGTGCCAGCAGCTTAGGCGCGCAGACAGGGAACTCTGGAAACACCATATATTTT.

This rearrangement joins TRBV7-2 to TRBJ1-2, with 10 positions matching TRBD1. Germline-derived CDR1 and CDR2 are SGHTA and FQGNSA. The junction had 5 bases not matched to a gene; V was cut back by 0 bases and J by 4 bases. The CDR3 is 16 residues long. CDR3 loop: CASSLALGQGVYGYTF. In nucleotides, the CDR3 is TGTGCCAGCAGCTTAGCGCTCGGACAGGGGGTCTATGGCTACACCTTC.

J is TRBJ2-7 and V is TRBV7-9; D unresolved. Germline V gene lookup returns CDR1 SEHNR and CDR2 FQNEAQ (reference sequence). With 4 bases removed from V and 3 bases from J, the gap between germline ends came to 19 bases. The CDR3 sequence is 16 residues long. The CDR3: CASSWQGLRQDYEQYF. The CDR3 bases are TGTGCCAGCAGCTGGCAAGGTCTCCGCCAAGACTACGAGCAGTACTTC. The full variable domain, rest sourced from reference TRBV7-9 and TRBJ2-7, is DTGVSQNPRHKITKRGQNVTFRCDPISEHNRLYWYRQTLGQGPEFLTYFQNEAQLEKSRLLSDRFSAERPKGSFSTLEIQRTEQGDSAMYLCASSWQGLRQDYEQYFGPGTRLTVT.

This chain connects TRBV10-3 to TRBJ2-1, with D possibly matching TRBD2 (6 bases). CDR3 length: 20 amino acids. Germline values: CDR1 ENHRY, CDR2 SYGVKD. V was pared by 0 bases and J by 8 bases, with 29 bases between. This chain's CDR3 is CAISESRTSRRSVAVDEQFF. CDR3 in DNA: TGTGCCATCAGTGAGTCAAGAACTAGCAGAAGGTCGGTGGCGGTGGATGAGCAGTTCTTC.

This clone has only one observation. The J gene is TRBJ2-1, the V gene TRBV4-2; 12 positions match TRBD2. The ends lost 0 bases at V and 8 bases at J; junction bases unmatched: 2. Germline loops: CDR1 LGHNA, CDR2 YNFKEQ. This CDR3 comprises 15 residues. For the CDR3, the DNA is TGTGCCAGCAGCCAAGAGACTAGCGGGAGCTATGAGCAGTTCTTC. Amino acids: CASSQETSGSYEQFF.

This clone was recorded once. The chain has TRBV27 and TRBJ1-2; D gene uncertain. Trimming removed 6 bases at V and 4 bases at J, with 6 bases between. Per the germline V gene, CDR1 is MNHEY and CDR2 is SMNVEV (reference sequence). This CDR3 has 11 residues. CDR3 sequence reads: CASRNSYGYTF. CDR3 nucleotides: TGTGCCAGCAGGAACAGCTATGGCTACACCTTC.

This sequence joins TRBV27 and TRBJ2-5; the match to TRBD2 covers 8 bases. Matching the DNA end better, TRBJ2-7 makes the J call doubtful. Germline V CDR1 and CDR2: MNHEY, SMNVEV (reference sequence). The CDR3 extends over 15 amino acids. The CDR3 region has the DNA TGTGCCAGCAGCCGACGACCGGGACTAGCCTACGAGCAGTACTTC. Translated, it gives CASSRRPGLAYEQYF.

This clone has only a few counts. The chain is built from TRBV6-6 and TRBJ2-1; 8 bases agree with TRBD2. After removal of 8 bases from V and 0 bases from J, the junction contained 3 bases not matched to a gene. The CDR3 has 14 residues. CDR1 and CDR2 (germline): MNHNY, SVGAGI (reference sequence). The DNA for the CDR3 is TGTGCCAGCGCGACTAGCGACTCCTACAATGAGCAGTTCTTC. Protein sequence: CASATSDSYNEQFF.

This chain connects TRBV5-6 to TRBJ2-7; the D is unclear. Germline values: CDR1 SGHDT, CDR2 YYEEEE. This CDR3 is 13 amino acids long. V was cut by 2 bases and J by 0 bases, with 6 bases left in between. DNA for the CDR3: TGTGCCAGCAGCTTACGAGTCTCCTACGAGCAGTACTTC. Translation gives CASSLRVSYEQYF.

The chain links TRBV30 to TRBJ1-3; D gene unclear. This CDR3 region has 13 residues. CDR1 is GTSNPN and CDR2 is SVGIG in the germline V gene (reference sequence). V shed 0 bases and J shed 4 bases, with 7 bases lying between them. In DNA form, the CDR3 reads TGTGCCTGGAGTGTCAGCGGGGGAAACACCATATATTTT. Translating it yields CAWSVSGGNTIYF. Complete variable domain (other parts from reference TRBV30 and TRBJ1-3): SQTIHQWPATLVQPVGSPLSLECTVEGTSNPNLYWYRQAAGRGLQLLFYSVGIGQISSEVPQNLSASRPQDRQFILSSKKLLLSDSGFYLCAWSVSGGNTIYFGEGSWLTVV.

This clone was recorded a few times. The chain carries TRBV18 and TRBJ1-1; D is ambiguous. V lost 3 bases to trimming and J lost 0 bases, with 5 bases between them. The CDR3 runs 13 residues. Per the germline V gene, CDR1 is KGHSH and CDR2 is LQKENI. CDR3 nucleotides: TGTGCCAGCTCACCGACGTTGAACACTGAAGCTTTCTTT. Its protein product is CASSPTLNTEAFF.

The CDR3 loop is CASSPDRIVGYTF. The CDR3 bases are TGTGCCAGCAGCCCAGACAGGATTGTTGGCTACACCTTC. The chain combines TRBV7-3 with TRBJ1-2; D may be TRBD1 (6 bases). This CDR3 contains 13 residues. V was cut by 5 bases and J by 7 bases, with 14 bases left in between. Germline CDR1 reads SGHTA; CDR2 reads FQGTGA.

This chain joins TRBV27 and TRBJ2-7; TRBD1 or TRBD2 may be the D gene (6 bases each). The CDR3 sequence is 14 residues long. V was shortened by 1 base and J by 5 bases, with 12 bases between the two germline ends. Germline V gene data show CDR1 as MNHEY and CDR2 as SMNVEV (reference sequence). DNA for the CDR3: TGTGCCAGCAGTTTATTCAGGGGAGGCAACGAGCAGTACTTC. Its protein product is CASSLFRGGNEQYF.

The V and J genes are TRBV28 and TRBJ2-7; no definite D call. This CDR3 contains 14 residues. Deletions cut 4 bases from V and 7 bases from J, with 17 bases between. CDR1 is MDHEN, CDR2 SYDVKM, per germline. CDR3 region: CASSSIKTGLEQYF. The DNA of the CDR3 is TGTGCCAGCAGTTCAATTAAGACCGGATTAGAGCAGTACTTC. Looking up the rest from reference TRBV28 and TRBJ2-7 gives the full variable domain: DVKVTQSSRYLVKRTGEKVFLECVQDMDHENMFWYRQDPGLGLRLIYFSYDVKMKEKGDIPEGYSVSREKKERFSLILESASTNQTSMYLCASSSIKTGLEQYFGPGTRLTVT.

This clone was found a few times. The rearrangement links TRBV5-5 to TRBJ2-7, with TRBD2 matching over 10 bases. Germline V gene sequence: CDR1 SGHKS, CDR2 YYEKEE (reference sequence). Trimming removed 4 bases from V and 4 bases from J; junction bases left unmatched: 11. The CDR3 loop spans 16 amino acids. CDR3 protein: CASSAAGTSVGYEQYF. The CDR3 bases are TGTGCCAGCAGCGCCGCCGGGACTAGCGTTGGTTACGAGCAGTACTTC. The variable domain in full, with the rest retrieved from reference TRBV5-5 and TRBJ2-7, is DAGVTQSPTHLIKTRGQQVTLRCSPISGHKSVSWYQQVLGQGPQFIFQYYEKEERGRGNFPDRFSARQFPNYSSELNVNALLLGDSALYLCASSAAGTSVGYEQYFGPGTRLTVT.

The chain combines TRBV5-1 with TRBJ2-7; 12 bases match TRBD2. CDR3 size: 15 residues. Germline V CDR1 and CDR2: SGHRS, YFSETQ. The ends lost 0 bases at V and 4 bases at J; junction bases unmatched: 2. The CDR3 reads CASSLGTSGIYEQYF. Written as DNA, the CDR3 is TGCGCCAGCAGCTTGGGGACTAGCGGGATTTACGAGCAGTACTTC.

The V call is TRBV7-8, the J call TRBJ1-5; maybe TRBD1 (6 bases). Trimming took off 4 bases at V and 4 bases at J, with 14 bases between the two ends. CDR3 length: 15 amino acids. Germline V gene sequence: CDR1 SGHVS, CDR2 FQNEAQ. For the CDR3, the DNA is TGTGCCAGCAGCTCAGCCCGCCAGGGGAATCAGCCCCAGCATTTT. As protein: CASSSARQGNQPQHF. The whole variable domain, filled in from reference TRBV7-8 and TRBJ1-5, reads GAGVSQSPRYKVAKRGQDVALRCDPISGHVSLFWYQQALGQGPEFLTYFQNEAQLDKSGLPSDRFFAERPEGSVSTLKIQRTQQEDSAVYLCASSSARQGNQPQHFGDGTRLSIL.

The chain couples TRBV4-3 to TRBJ1-2, with 7 bases that match TRBD1. Germline loops: CDR1 LGHNA, CDR2 YSLEER. J lost 4 bases, V lost 4 bases, and 6 bases had no gene match. The CDR3 contains 14 residues. The CDR3 here is CASSPGDRAYGYTF. CDR3 coding DNA: TGCGCCAGCAGCCCCGGGGACAGAGCCTATGGCTACACCTTC.

V and J are TRBV11-2 and TRBJ2-7, with TRBD2 as a possible D gene (5 bases). This CDR3 has 14 residues. V was clipped by 1 base and J by 3 bases, with 10 bases between them. Per germline, CDR1 SGHAT and CDR2 FQNNGV. DNA of the CDR3: TGTGCCAGCAGCTTAGGCAACGGACTCTACGAGCAGTACTTC. As protein: CASSLGNGLYEQYF.

This clone turned up a few times. V and J are TRBV2 and TRBJ2-2; no clear D. Trimming left V 9 bases short and J 1 base short, with 12 bases between. The CDR3 has 14 residues. Germline V CDR1 and CDR2: SNHLY, FYNNEI. Written as DNA, the CDR3 is TGTGCCAGTGGACCGAGGCAGAACACCGGGGAGCTGTTTTTT. This codes for CASGPRQNTGELFF.

This chain connects TRBV6-5 to TRBJ1-2, with D perhaps matching TRBD1 (6 bases). CDR1 MNHEY and CDR2 SVGAGI come from the germline V gene. Trimming took 8 bases from V and 8 from J, leaving 18 bases between them. The CDR3 runs 13 residues. As DNA, the CDR3 is TGTGCCAGCGGCTATGCGGGGGCGGTGGGCTACACCTTC. This translates into CASGYAGAVGYTF.

The chain carries TRBV4-2 and TRBJ1-3, with D possibly TRBD1 on 5 matching bases. V was shortened by 6 bases and J by 8 bases, with 14 bases between the two germline ends. Germline CDR1 LGHNA, CDR2 YNFKEQ. The CDR3 is 13 residues long. CDR3 coding DNA: TGTGCCAGCAGTGAAGGTCTGGGGGACACCATATATTTT. Protein product: CASSEGLGDTIYF.

The chain joins TRBV7-3 to TRBJ2-1; D unclear. The CDR3 has 13 amino acids. V shed 5 bases and J shed 9 bases, with 14 bases lying between them. From germline, CDR1 is SGHTA and CDR2 FQGTGA. In DNA form, the CDR3 reads TGTGCCAGCAGCGGAATAGGGCGGTGTGAGCAGTTCTTC. Residues: CASSGIGRCEQFF. Filled out from reference TRBV7-3 and TRBJ2-1, the complete variable domain reads GAGVSQTPSNKVTEKGKYVELRCDPISGHTALYWYRQSLGQGPEFLIYFQGTGAADDSGLPNDRFFAVRPEGSVSTLKIQRTERGDSAVYLCASSGIGRCEQFFGPGTRLTVL.

This clone is labeled medium-sized. This chain uses TRBV7-2 with TRBJ2-4, with D perhaps TRBD1 (6 bases). V was pared by 5 bases and J by 7 bases, with 12 bases between. This CDR3 has 13 amino acids. Germline values: CDR1 SGHTA, CDR2 FQGNSA. This chain's CDR3 is CASSNDRSNIQYF. CDR3 sequence (DNA): TGTGCCAGCAGCAACGACAGGTCCAACATTCAGTACTTC.

This chain connects TRBV27 to TRBJ2-3; TRBD2 agrees at 9 bases. The CDR3 has 15 amino acids. In germline, CDR1 is MNHEY, CDR2 SMNVEV (reference sequence). V lost 6 bases to trimming and J lost 5 bases; unmatched junction nucleotides: 9. The CDR3 loop is CASRSIAGVGDTQYF. The DNA of the CDR3 is TGTGCCAGCAGATCCATAGCGGGAGTGGGAGATACGCAGTATTTT.

As regards this clone: Different DNA sequences within this sample yield the same CDR3. The chain links TRBV11-2 to TRBJ1-2, with 7 nucleotides matching TRBD1. The germline V gene has CDR1 SGHAT and CDR2 FQNNGV. After removal of 5 bases from V and 4 bases from J, the junction contained 7 bases not matched to a gene. The CDR3 loop spans 14 amino acids. The CDR3 loop is CASSTRQGGYGYTF. As DNA, the CDR3 is TGTGCCAGCAGCACCCGACAGGGTGGCTATGGCTACACCTTC.

The chain joins TRBV30 to TRBJ2-1; D ambiguous. The germline V and J ends were trimmed by 2 bases and 4 bases, with 9 bases remaining between them. The CDR3 length is 13 residues. Germline V gene sequence: CDR1 GTSNPN, CDR2 SVGIG (reference sequence). The CDR3 DNA reads TGTGCCTGGAGTTTCGGCCTATACAATGAGCAGTTCTTC. Translated: CAWSFGLYNEQFF.

This rearrangement joins TRBV29-1 to TRBJ1-5; no definite D call. Germline assignment: CDR1 SQVTM and CDR2 ANQGSEA. This CDR3 spans 14 amino acids. V was clipped by 7 bases and J by 3 bases, with 16 bases between them. The CDR3 sequence is CSAIFSGLNQPQHF. The CDR3 DNA sequence: TGCAGCGCCATTTTTTCAGGCCTCAATCAGCCCCAGCATTTT.

The chain employs TRBV27 and TRBJ1-1, with D perhaps matching TRBD1 (5 bases). In germline, CDR1 is MNHEY, CDR2 SMNVEV (reference sequence). This CDR3 comprises 14 residues. V lost 6 bases to trimming and J lost 2 bases, with 13 bases between them. The CDR3 nucleotides read TGTGCCAGCAGACCCGGGGGTTTTAACACTGAAGCTTTCTTT. This encodes CASRPGGFNTEAFF.